This TCR delta chain was profiled in a study of Vδ1+ human thymocytes. RNA was extracted from the cells and then reverse transcribed. Pooled V-gene forward primers with one constant-region reverse primer generated the CDR3 amplicons by multiplex PCR. TCRdb re-called the multiplex PCR reads using CATT. The sample carries 45,000 to 60,000 delta-chain clones, roughly 16% recorded once. The germline V and J ends were trimmed by 5 bases and 0 bases, with 31 bases remaining between them. The CDR3 contains 21 residues. The germline V gene has CDR1 TSWWSYY and CDR2 QGS. Notes on the study in general: Thymic TRG and TRD repertoires appeared highly polyclonal, with Gaussian CDR3 length distributions.

This clone was seen more than once but under ten times. The antigen remains unidentified. J is TRDJ1 and V is TRDV1; D might be TRDD2 (6 bases). This TCR was sampled from a girl under two years old who had congenital heart surgery. Sequencing used Vdelta1+ gamma-delta thymocytes from the thymus. Subset given: FACS-sorted CD3+ TCRalphabeta- TCRVdelta1+ TCRVdelta2- thymocytes. The CDR3 nucleotides are TGTGCTCTTGGGACGCACGCGGGGTCCTACGCGGGGAAAACTTACACCGATAAACTCATCTTT. It translates to CALGTHAGSYAGKTYTDKLIF.